This TCR beta chain was captured by sequencing in a study of blood T cells in healthy people across ages. Study background: The template switching approach captured approximately one barcoded beta molecule for every two T cells.

Study-level findings and limits: Observed TCR beta diversity showed a strong correlation with the percentage of naive T cells as measured by flow cytometry.

Germline V gives CDR1 DFQATT, CDR2 SNEGSKA (reference sequence). CDR3 size: 14 residues. V was trimmed by 2 bases and J by 7 bases, leaving 17 bases between them. A second PCR of 7 to 11 cycles used a sample-barcoded 5' primer and a J-beta primer mix. TCRdb passed the 5' RACE reads through MiXCR, listing each CDR3 protein once. The sample has about 1.1 million distinct CDR3 sequences; less than 45% are singletons. Per-sample yields of isolated PBMCs were at least 6 million. Points on this clonotype: The antigen remains unidentified.

The V gene is TRBV20-1, the J gene TRBJ1-2; D remains ambiguous. The sequence came from a man aged 18 to 35 in good health. Sequences were obtained from blood. The CDR3 region is CSARRWTEGSGYTF. CDR3 coding DNA: TGCAGTGCTAGACGGTGGACTGAAGGGTCTGGCTACACCTTC.